This T cell receptor beta chain was observed in a study of control samples from healthy donors and cancer patients (TCRdb year 2020). V gives up 3 bases and J gives up 4 bases, and the segment between their germline ends measures 12 bases. The germline V gene specifies SGHAT as CDR1 and FQNNGV as CDR2. Its CDR3 holds 15 amino acids, cysteine through phenylalanine. Just the 45-base CDR3 DNA is kept, in frame starting at base 1. The library was built by means of the immunoSEQ multiplex PCR assay. Not all clones reach the TCRdb copy of this immuneACCESS table, which keeps in-frame sequences only. Checked studies attribute under half of the gap to unresolved V genes and leave the rest unexplained. The sample includes approximately 100,000 clones, with 80% to 90% observed a single time. The top ten clones comprise over 12% of the sample. To note about this clone: Its antigen remains unidentified. Per-nucleotide qualities are absent, and no much larger clonotype sits a single base away.

Input material: blood. This sequence originates from a young man in good health. This sequence uses TRBV11-2 and TRBJ1-4; the D gene is perhaps TRBD1, on 6 matching bases. The CDR3 region reads CASSFRGTLNEKLFF. Read as DNA, the sequence is TGTGCCAGCAGCTTCCGCGGGACACTTAATGAAAAACTGTTTTTT.